The 30 T cell receptor beta chains below all came from one sample that was sequenced in a study of spatial heterogeneity in lung cancer. Each CDR3 protein is one row after TCRdb ran MiXCR on the 5' RACE reads. Of approximately 11,000 distinct CDR3 sequences listed, less than 4.5% were seen once; the top ten hold around 49%. As for time point: sample taken at primary tumor resection. The authors sequenced whole RNA from tumor, nontumor lung or frozen PBMC without sorting. The sample consisted of PBMCs, taken at surgery. The receptors come from a female donor with early-stage non-small cell lung cancer.

This clonotype appeared a few times. This beta chain lies outside the target of a library built for alpha chains; its clone size means little. The rearrangement joins TRBV7-2 to TRBJ2-5; no definite D call. Trimming stripped 5 bases from V and 5 bases from J, with 12 bases between. CDR1 SGHTA and CDR2 FQGNSA come from the germline V gene. The length of the CDR3 is 13 residues. CDR3 in amino acids: CASSQRRSETQYF. CDR3 DNA: TGTGCCAGCAGCCAAAGAAGGTCGGAGACCCAGTACTTC.

This clonotype was seen repeatedly, ten times or more. Because the library targeted alpha chains, this beta chain is an off-target read whose size means little. V gene TRBV12-3 or TRBV12-4 combines with J gene TRBJ1-1; D unclear. Trimming stripped 5 bases from V and 5 bases from J, with 15 bases between. The CDR3 runs to 14 residues. The CDR3 nucleotides read TGTGCCAGCAGTCCACTCGACGGTAGGACTGAAGCTTTCTTT. As protein: CASSPLDGRTEAFF.

Turning to this clonotype: This beta chain is a stray read from a library made for alpha chains; its abundance is not meaningful. The chain couples TRBV2 to TRBJ2-1, with 15 nucleotides matching TRBD2. The junction had 5 bases not matched to a gene; V was cut back by 6 bases and J by 8 bases. The germline V gene encodes CDR1 SNHLY and CDR2 FYNNEI. The CDR3 is 15 amino acids. The CDR3 DNA is TGTGCCAGCAGCCCGGGACTAGCGGGAGGCGATGAGCAGTTCTTC. Its translation is CASSPGLAGGDEQFF.

This clonotype has at least ten counts. The library was designed around alpha chains, so this beta chain is a stray read whose abundance carries little weight. The chain recombines TRBV19 with TRBJ2-5; maybe TRBD1 (6 bases). Looked up from germline, CDR1 is LNHDA and CDR2 is SQIVND (reference sequence). Trimming cost V 5 bases and J 1 base, with 8 bases left between them. CDR3 length equals 13 residues. For the CDR3, the DNA is TGTGCCAGTAGTCCGGACAGCCAAGAGACCCAGTACTTC. Its protein product is CASSPDSQETQYF.

This clonotype came up many times. Because the library targeted alpha chains, this beta chain is an off-target read whose size means little. This chain uses TRBV7-2 with TRBJ2-2; TRBD2 aligns across 7 bases. Looked up from germline, CDR1 is SGHTA and CDR2 is FQGNSA. This CDR3 has 17 amino acids. V lost 1 base and J lost 2; bases outside the gene matches: 7. The CDR3, as DNA: TGTGCCAGCAGCTTAGTCCGGCTAGCGGACAACACCGGGGAGCTGTTTTTT. It codes for CASSLVRLADNTGELFF.

About this clonotype itself: Because this beta chain is a stray read in a library intended to capture alpha chains, its abundance should not be given much weight. The genes are TRBV20-1 and TRBJ2-7; D unresolved. The CDR3 loop spans 11 amino acids. V lost 6 bases and J lost 4, with 10 bases in between. The germline V gene encodes CDR1 DFQATT and CDR2 SNEGSKA (reference sequence). CDR3 loop: CSAPGDYEQYF. The CDR3 DNA reads as TGCAGTGCCCCTGGAGATTACGAGCAGTACTTC.

This clonotype is deemed medium-sized. This beta chain came through as a stray read in a library set up for alpha chains, and its size says little. The chain is built from TRBV12-3 or TRBV12-4 and TRBJ2-5, with 9 positions matching TRBD1. With 7 bases clipped from V and 4 bases from J, the junction kept 10 bases outside the gene matches. The CDR3 length is 15 residues. Written as DNA, the CDR3 is TGTGCCAGCACCCCCGGGACAGGGCTGCGAGAGACCCAGTACTTC. Amino acid sequence: CASTPGTGLRETQYF.

This clonotype was seen ten or more times. Within a library made for alpha chains, this beta chain is off target, and its count is uninformative. V usage is TRBV4-3 and J usage is TRBJ2-1; 9 bases align to TRBD2. The CDR3 loop spans 14 amino acids. CDR1 LGHNA and CDR2 YSLEER come from the germline V gene. J lost 8 bases, V lost 4 bases, and 6 bases had no gene match. CDR3 bases: TGCGCCAGCAGCCCCCAGCGGGGGGTGTATGAGCAGTTCTTC. Protein sequence: CASSPQRGVYEQFF.

This clonotype was detected ten times or more. This beta chain turned up in a library designed for alpha chains; as an off-target read, its abundance says little. This chain connects TRBV7-2 to TRBJ1-2, with 8 bases lining up with TRBD1. J lost 9 bases, V lost 4 bases, and 13 bases had no gene match. The CDR3 contains 15 residues. Germline V lookup: CDR1 SGHTA, CDR2 FQGNSA. The CDR3 bases are TGTGCCAGCAGCTCTTCGGCGGGCAGGGGGCGAAGCTACACCTTC. It translates to CASSSSAGRGRSYTF.

This clonotype showed up just a few times. For a library built for alpha chains, this beta chain is a stray read; little rests on its size. This chain uses TRBV6-5 with TRBJ2-5, with D possibly being TRBD1 (5 bases). Germline CDR1 MNHEY, CDR2 SVGAGI. V gave up 0 bases and J gave up 1 base, with 12 bases separating them. The CDR3 spans 16 residues. Here the CDR3 DNA reads TGTGCCAGCAGTTACTCGAATTGGGGCAGCCAAGAGACCCAGTACTTC. Translating gives CASSYSNWGSQETQYF.

This clonotype was counted ten times or more. At one boundary the junction diverges from the germline segment, which might be a read error. In a library made to pick up alpha chains, this beta chain is a stray read with a size that means little. The V gene is TRBV7-9, the J gene TRBJ1-2, with TRBD1 as a possible D gene (5 bases). Germline V gene sequence: CDR1 SEHNR, CDR2 FQNEAQ (reference sequence). The CDR3 has 13 residues. DNA for the CDR3: TGTGCCAGCAGAGGGAGACAGAACTATGGCTACGCCTTC. Translating it yields CASRGRQNYGYAF.

This clonotype has at least ten counts. Since it is a stray read in a library aimed at alpha chains, this beta chain has a size that is not meaningful. V is TRBV9 and J is TRBJ2-7; 13 bases are shared with TRBD2. The CDR3 loop spans 15 amino acids. CDR1 is SGDLS and CDR2 is YYNGEE in the germline V gene. The J segment lost 3 bases and the V segment lost 4 bases, leaving 4 bases of the junction unmatched. The CDR3 protein is CASSLGTSGIYEQYF. For the CDR3, the DNA is TGTGCCAGCAGCCTAGGGACTAGCGGGATCTACGAGCAGTACTTC.

This clonotype was seen ten or more times. Little can be read into the size of this beta chain, an off-target read in a library designed for alpha chains. The rearrangement links TRBV4-3 to TRBJ2-7; the match to TRBD1 covers 9 bases. Trimming removed 1 base from V and 3 bases from J; junction bases left unmatched: 4. The CDR3 length is 15 residues. Germline V gives CDR1 LGHNA, CDR2 YSLEER. CDR3 sequence: CASSQGTGDGYEQYF. Here the CDR3 DNA reads TGCGCCAGCAGCCAAGGGACAGGGGACGGCTACGAGCAGTACTTC.

This clonotype is classed as large. A library made for alpha chains picked up this beta chain off target, so its size means little. The chain carries TRBV27 and TRBJ2-1; D perhaps matches TRBD1 (6 bases). This CDR3 region has 15 residues. The V and J ends lost 5 bases and 4 bases respectively, with 15 bases between them. CDR1 is MNHEY and CDR2 is SMNVEV in the germline V gene (reference sequence). For the CDR3, the DNA is TGTGCCAGCAGTGTAACACGGGACACATACAATGAGCAGTTCTTC. This translates into CASSVTRDTYNEQFF.

There are many counts of this clonotype. This beta chain is an unintended read in a library built for alpha chains; its size means little. The rearrangement joins TRBV27 to TRBJ1-1; 7 nucleotides agree with TRBD1. Germline values: CDR1 MNHEY, CDR2 SMNVEV (reference sequence). The CDR3 is 14 amino acids. The V segment lost 5 bases and the J segment 2 bases; nucleotides outside the gene matches: 5. CDR3 region: CASSPGTANTEAFF. CDR3 bases: TGTGCCAGCAGTCCCGGGACAGCAAACACTGAAGCTTTCTTT.

This clonotype was recorded many times. This beta chain appears as a stray read in a library generated for alpha chains; its size is not informative. This rearrangement joins TRBV20-1 to TRBJ2-7, with TRBD1 matching over 11 bases. V gave up 6 bases and J gave up 3 bases; unmatched junction bases: 1. This CDR3 spans 12 amino acids. Germline values: CDR1 DFQATT, CDR2 SNEGSKA (reference sequence). In nucleotides, the CDR3 is TGCAGTGCGGGACAGGGGGACTACGAGCAGTACTTC. Residues: CSAGQGDYEQYF.

As concerns this clonotype: Because this beta chain is a stray read in a library intended to capture alpha chains, its abundance should not be given much weight. In nucleotides, the CDR3 is TGTGCCAGCAGTACAATTACCGGGCAGGGCAATTCCTACGAGCAGTACTTC. Its protein is CASSTITGQGNSYEQYF. V and J are TRBV6-5 and TRBJ2-7, with D maybe TRBD1 (5 bases). Trimming took off 5 bases at V and 1 base at J, with 21 bases between the two ends. From germline, CDR1 is MNHEY and CDR2 SVGAGI. The CDR3 loop spans 17 amino acids.

In its sample, this clonotype was seen many times. This beta chain is off target for a library built for alpha chains, so its abundance means little. The chain joins TRBV7-9 to TRBJ1-1, with unresolved D. Deletions cut 2 bases from V and 7 bases from J, with 5 bases between. The CDR3 is 11 amino acids. Looked up from germline, CDR1 is SEHNR and CDR2 is FQNEAQ (reference sequence). This CDR3 is CASSLSVEAFF. The CDR3 nucleotides read TGTGCCAGCAGCTTATCGGTTGAAGCTTTCTTT.

This clonotype has a count of ten or more. This beta chain is a stray sequence in a library constructed for alpha chains; its clone size is not meaningful. The chain uses TRBV2 and TRBJ2-7; D tentatively fits TRBD1 or TRBD2 (5 bases each). Trimming shortened V by 5 bases and J by 0 bases, and 8 bases separated the two germline ends. This CDR3 is 13 amino acids long. Germline loops: CDR1 SNHLY, CDR2 FYNNEI. CDR3 bases: TGTGCCAGCAGTCGGGACGGCTCCTACGAGCAGTACTTC. Translation gives CASSRDGSYEQYF.

This clonotype showed up many times. The library was designed around alpha chains, so this beta chain is a stray read whose abundance carries little weight. This chain joins TRBV2 and TRBJ2-3; 7 bases line up with TRBD2. This CDR3 has 15 amino acids. Per the germline V gene, CDR1 is SNHLY and CDR2 is FYNNEI. V shed 4 bases, J shed 4 bases, and the junction held 8 bases outside the gene matches. The CDR3 nucleotides are TGTGCCAGCAGTGGGAGCGGGATAGGAGCAGATACGCAGTATTTT. Protein sequence: CASSGSGIGADTQYF.

In this sample, this clonotype turned up many times. This beta chain appears as a stray read in a library generated for alpha chains; its size is not informative. The chain employs TRBV6-5 and TRBJ2-7; 7 nucleotides agree with TRBD1. Germline CDR1 and CDR2: MNHEY and SVGAGI. This CDR3 contains 18 residues. Trimming cost V 4 bases and J 1 base; bases outside gene matches: 16. CDR3 nucleotide sequence: TGTGCCAGCAGTTCAGCAGGGATAGGGGGCCCCCTTTCCTACGAGCAGTACTTC. Its protein product is CASSSAGIGGPLSYEQYF.

In its sample, this clonotype was seen many times. For a library built for alpha chains, this beta chain is a stray read; little rests on its size. CDR3 loop: CASSLGRTDTQYF. The CDR3 nucleotides read TGTGCCAGCAGCTTGGGACGTACAGATACGCAGTATTTT. The chain combines TRBV5-4 with TRBJ2-3; D is unclear. Per germline, CDR1 SGHNT and CDR2 YYREEE (reference sequence). The germline V and J ends were trimmed by 0 bases and 3 bases, with 5 bases remaining between them. The CDR3 is made up of 13 amino acids.

This clonotype was seen at least ten times. A library made for alpha chains picked up this beta chain off target, so its size means little. The chain couples TRBV20-1 to TRBJ2-1, with 10 bases lining up with TRBD2. Germline trimming cut 5 bases from V and 7 bases from J; bases unmatched to any gene: 11. The germline CDR1 and CDR2 sequences are DFQATT and SNEGSKA (reference sequence). There are 15 residues in the CDR3. CDR3 sequence: CSAPRSGGYSNEQFF. The CDR3 nucleotides read TGCAGTGCTCCCCGTAGCGGGGGGTATAGTAATGAGCAGTTCTTC.

At least ten counts were recorded for this clonotype. This beta chain is a stray sequence in a library constructed for alpha chains; its clone size is not meaningful. The rearrangement uses TRBV4-2 and TRBJ2-5; 13 bases align to TRBD2. Trimming took 0 bases from V and 5 from J; bases not matched to a gene: 6. The germline CDR1 and CDR2 sequences are LGHNA and YNFKEQ. The CDR3 covers 17 residues. In nucleotides, the CDR3 is TGTGCCAGCAGCCAAGAACCGGGACTAGCGGGATATGAGACCCAGTACTTC. This gives the protein CASSQEPGLAGYETQYF.

This clonotype was seen repeatedly, ten times or more. This beta chain was picked up by a library intended for alpha chains and is off target, so its count carries little meaning. This chain connects TRBV29-1 to TRBJ1-4; the D gene is possibly TRBD1 (6 bases). Germline V gene lookup returns CDR1 SQVTM and CDR2 ANQGSEA. With 7 bases removed from V and 0 bases from J, the gap between germline ends came to 12 bases. The CDR3 has 14 residues. CDR3 sequence (DNA): TGCAGCGGACAGGCTGTTGCAACTAATGAAAAACTGTTTTTT. It specifies CSGQAVATNEKLFF.

This clonotype was observed many times. Within a library made for alpha chains, this beta chain is off target, and its count is uninformative. This chain connects TRBV28 to TRBJ1-2; D gene ambiguous. Germline V CDR1 and CDR2: MDHEN, SYDVKM. CDR3 size: 13 residues. The V and J ends lost 2 bases and 1 base respectively, with 5 bases between them. This chain's CDR3 is CASSLDDNYGYTF. CDR3 coding DNA: TGTGCCAGCAGTTTAGACGATAACTATGGCTACACCTTC.

This clonotype was observed at least ten times. This beta chain came through as a stray read in a library set up for alpha chains, and its size says little. The CDR3 sequence is CASSQEAGGPSPSTDTQYF. In DNA form, the CDR3 reads TGCGCCAGCAGTCAAGAAGCGGGAGGGCCTAGCCCTAGCACAGATACGCAGTATTTT. The chain has TRBV23-1 and TRBJ2-3, with 10 bases that match TRBD2. TRBV23-1 qualifies as an ORF whose function is uncertain. Trimming removed 2 bases from V and 0 bases from J; junction bases left unmatched: 11. The length of the CDR3 is 19 residues.

Comments on this clonotype: The library was built for alpha chains, so this beta chain is an off-target read and its size means little. The chain combines TRBV12-3 or TRBV12-4 with TRBJ2-3; TRBD1 might be the D (7 bases). The CDR3 runs 19 residues. V was pared by 1 base and J by 0 bases, with 20 bases between. CDR3 DNA sequence: TGTGCCAGCAGTTTAGTGCGGGCAGGGGGGCGTTTTAGCACAGATACGCAGTATTTT. Translated: CASSLVRAGGRFSTDTQYF.

This clonotype has at least ten counts. This beta chain turned up in a library designed for alpha chains; as an off-target read, its abundance says little. As DNA, the CDR3 is TGCGCCAGCAGCCAAGATCGGGGGGGAGCTACGCAGTATTTT. This codes for CASSQDRGGATQYF. The rearrangement links TRBV4-3 to TRBJ2-3; 8 nucleotides align to TRBD2. After removal of 0 bases from V and 8 bases from J, the junction contained 4 bases not matched to a gene. Germline V CDR1 and CDR2: LGHNA, YSLEER. The CDR3 sequence is 14 residues long.

This clonotype was picked up a small number of times. A library prepared for alpha chains yielded this beta chain as an off-target read; its size is of little meaning. The V and J genes are TRBV7-2 and TRBJ1-1; no definite D call. The CDR3 has 13 amino acids. Trimming removed 5 bases from V and 2 bases from J, with 9 bases in between. The germline V gene has CDR1 SGHTA and CDR2 FQGNSA. Here the CDR3 DNA reads TGTGCCAGCAGCCCCCATCTAAACACTGAAGCTTTCTTT. Its protein is CASSPHLNTEAFF.